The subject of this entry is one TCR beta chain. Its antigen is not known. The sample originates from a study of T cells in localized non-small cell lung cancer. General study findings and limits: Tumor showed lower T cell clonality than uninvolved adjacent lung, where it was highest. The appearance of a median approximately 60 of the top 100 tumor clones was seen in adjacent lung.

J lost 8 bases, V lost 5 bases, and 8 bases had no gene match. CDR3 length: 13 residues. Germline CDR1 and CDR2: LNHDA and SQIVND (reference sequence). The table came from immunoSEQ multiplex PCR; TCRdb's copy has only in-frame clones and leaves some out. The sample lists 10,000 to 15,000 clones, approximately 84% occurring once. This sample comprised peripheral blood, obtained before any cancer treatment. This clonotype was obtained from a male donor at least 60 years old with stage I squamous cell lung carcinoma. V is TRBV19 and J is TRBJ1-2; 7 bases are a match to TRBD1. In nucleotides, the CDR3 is TGTGCCAGTAGTTACGGACAGGTTTGGGGCTACACCTTC. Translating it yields CASSYGQVWGYTF.